This T cell receptor (beta chain) appears in the sequencing data of a study of shared clonotypes between healthy human individuals (dated by TCRdb to the early 2020s). At the level of the whole study: A couple of women and a few men aged 18 to 49 years were included in the cohort. Per donor, three plates each were used for CD4 naive and CD4 memory, two for CD8 naive, and one for CD8 memory. To estimate repertoire size and how much clonotypes are shared between individuals, the study performed deep sequencing of blood TCR repertoires from about five healthy adults. Each donor's leukapheresis produced roughly between roughly 0.94 and 9.5 billion PBMCs. Different laboratories and diverse techniques were used to prepare libraries and sequence TCR repertoires, to increase sequencing depth and limit assay-specific biases.

Using the deep immunoSEQ assay, TCR CDR3 regions were amplified from genomic DNA by multiplex PCR. Extracted genomic DNA from each cell subset was spread evenly across all wells of several immunoSEQ 96-well plates, with each plate serving as a replicate. For sorted subsets, around 0.2 ug genomic DNA, equal to about 30,000 T cell genomes, was loaded into each replicate PCR. Purified libraries were quantified with a Qubit 3.0 fluorometer, sized on a Bioanalyzer 2100, and re-quantified with the KAPA Library Quantification kit. Every immunoSEQ 96-well plate was sequenced on a dedicated single-read 150-cycle Illumina NextSeq 550 flow cell. In the source study's methods: Because the immunoSEQ output held only junctional sequences and lacked quality scores, the filtering could not match the filtering applied to full-length reads. To assign V/J genes and CDR3, sequences were annotated using PyIR, a Python wrapper for IgBLAST v1.9, with IMGT germline references. Any read was removed if the V/J assignment was weak (E-value above 1e-6), the CDR3 was missing, or the read contained stop codons, out-of-frame junctions, or ambiguous translated residues. A V3J clonotype was defined by an identical inferred V gene, J gene, and CDR3 amino acid sequence. Percentage overlap between repertoires was calculated by dividing the number of shared unique clonotypes by the size of the smaller repertoire. Richness of each repertoire was evaluated using RTK rarefaction, the Chao1 estimator, and Recon v2.1 estimates of unobserved clonotypes. For all TCRbeta clonotypes obtained by the gDNA method from four donors, generation probabilities were computed with OLGA. TCRdb mirrors the immuneACCESS table, restricted to in-frame sequences. Some clones are absent from its copies; in checked studies, under half trace to an unresolved V gene, and the reason for the others is unknown. The D gene and trimming were derived from the DNA, and the V and J assignments and clone size from that table. This sample lists 2 million to 2.5 million clones; 90% to 96% were detected once. The top ten clones comprise 0.1% to 0.15% of the sample.

The donors were healthy, HIV-negative adults who had no recently reported acute infections or vaccinations. Every donor was a Caucasian adult living in Nashville, Tennessee, USA. Magnetic negative selection was used to enrich CD4+ T cells, after which naive cells were positively selected on CD45RA and the negative fraction became the memory subset. Blood was collected by leukapheresis, and PBMCs were isolated by Ficoll-Histopaque density gradient centrifugation and then cryopreserved in liquid nitrogen vapor phase. Analytical flow cytometry was used to check the purity and quantity of each magnetically sorted T cell population. Genomic DNA was isolated from each sorted fraction and quantified by UV absorbance on a Nanodrop 2000c. Including the terminal cysteine and phenylalanine, the CDR3 comprises 14 residues. The CDR3 DNA has 42 bases and is translated from base 1. CDR1 and CDR2, looked up from the germline V gene, are MNHEY and SVGAGI. The junction carries 10 bases between V and J, which are trimmed by 7 bases and 1 base respectively.

Broad study findings and their caveats: Even with the large sequencing depth, rarefaction of the sorted-subset datasets indicated that sequencing was incomplete. Compared with non-shared clonotypes, clonotypes shared by all four sorted-subset donors had higher generation probabilities. Sharing across a few donors was observed for around 5% of naive CD4, over 3% of naive CD8, about 2.3% of memory CD4, and about 0.39% of memory CD8 clonotypes. Naive subsets generally had larger estimated clonotype richness than memory subsets. Only blood was sampled, and tissue TCR repertoires likely differ from those in blood. Because the study included only a small number of donors, the genetic and exposure-history diversity represented was limited. Based on pairwise subsampling, the degree of clonotype sharing among donors was expected to be affected by sequencing depth.

A remark on this clone: The clone's antigen remains unknown. The sample holds no much larger clone one base away, and base qualities are not on file. This same CDR3 is encoded by further DNA sequences in the sample.

The origin of this receptor is a man in his late teens or twenties in good health. Sample: naive CD4+ T cells sorted from blood. Taken with the paper, the label for cell subset or site translates to: CD45RA+ positively selected. The chain uses TRBV6-5 and TRBJ2-2; there is no confident call for the D gene. The DNA sequence is given as TGTGCCAGCAAGACCCCACAGAACACCGGGGAGCTGTTTTTT. This translates into CASKTPQNTGELFF.